The text below deals with one TCR beta chain. In the original workflow: Amplification of reference gene primers was used by the study to estimate nucleated cell counts. Measured with immunoSEQ multiplex PCR; TCRdb has only the in-frame clones, and not every one. Clone size and V and J calls were adopted from that table, with D and trimming inferred from the DNA. The data show about 350,000 clones, roughly 89% seen once. The data were taken from a study of blood T cell repertoires in COVID-19. Study at large: Italy, Spain and the United States were the sources of the convalescent and acute COVID-19 samples. The analysed material was cDNA or gDNA that came from T cells, B-cell-depleted T cells, or PBMCs.

V dropped 4 bases and J dropped 0; count of bases not matched to a gene: 6. From germline, CDR1 is SGHVS and CDR2 FQNEAQ. This CDR3 is built from 16 residues. The chain has TRBV7-8 and TRBJ1-1; 9 nucleotides match TRBD1. The source of this sequence is a woman between 18 and 30 years old who had recovered from COVID-19. Sequenced: peripheral blood. The CDR3 loop is CASSWRGQGMNTEAFF. The CDR3 coding sequence is TGTGCCAGCAGCTGGAGGGGACAGGGAATGAACACTGAAGCTTTCTTT. The whole variable domain, remainder taken from reference TRBV7-8 and TRBJ1-1, is GAGVSQSPRYKVAKRGQDVALRCDPISGHVSLFWYQQALGQGPEFLTYFQNEAQLDKSGLPSDRFFAERPEGSVSTLKIQRTQQEDSAVYLCASSWRGQGMNTEAFFGQGTRLTVV.